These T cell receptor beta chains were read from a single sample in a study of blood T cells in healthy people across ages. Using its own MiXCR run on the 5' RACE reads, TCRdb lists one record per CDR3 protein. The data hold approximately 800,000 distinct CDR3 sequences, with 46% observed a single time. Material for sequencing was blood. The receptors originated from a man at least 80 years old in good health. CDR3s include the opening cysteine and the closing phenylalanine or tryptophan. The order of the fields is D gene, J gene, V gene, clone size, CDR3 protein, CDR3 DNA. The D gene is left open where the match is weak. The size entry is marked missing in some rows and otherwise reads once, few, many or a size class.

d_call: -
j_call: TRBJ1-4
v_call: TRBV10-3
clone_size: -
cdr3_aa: CAISEIQGPSEKLFF
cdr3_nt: TGTGCCATCAGTGAGATTCAGGGCCCGAGTGAAAAACTGTTTTTT

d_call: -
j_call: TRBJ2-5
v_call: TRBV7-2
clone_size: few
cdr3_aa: CASSYSRAEGETQYF
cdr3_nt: TGTGCCAGCAGCTACTCCCGGGCGGAGGGAGAGACCCAGTACTTC

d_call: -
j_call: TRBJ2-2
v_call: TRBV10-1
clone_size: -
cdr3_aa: CASSGGPTGELFF
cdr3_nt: TGCGCCAGCAGTGGGGGGCCCACCGGGGAGCTGTTTTTT

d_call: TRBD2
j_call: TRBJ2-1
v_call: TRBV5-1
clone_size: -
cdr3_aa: CASSLDSGRAVSEQFF
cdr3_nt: TGCGCCAGCAGCTTGGATAGCGGGAGGGCCGTAAGTGAGCAGTTCTTC

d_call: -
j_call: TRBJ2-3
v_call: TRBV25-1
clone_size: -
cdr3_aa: CASSEASVTQYF
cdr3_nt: TGTGCCAGCAGTGAAGCAAGTGTTACGCAGTATTTT

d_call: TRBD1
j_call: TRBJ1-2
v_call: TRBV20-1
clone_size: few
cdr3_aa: CSARGGTGESNYGYTF
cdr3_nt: TGCAGTGCTAGAGGTGGGACAGGGGAATCTAACTATGGCTACACCTTC

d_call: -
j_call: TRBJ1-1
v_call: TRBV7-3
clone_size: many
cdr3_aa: CASSLISNTEAFF
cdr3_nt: TGTGCCAGCAGCTTAATCAGTAACACTGAAGCTTTCTTT

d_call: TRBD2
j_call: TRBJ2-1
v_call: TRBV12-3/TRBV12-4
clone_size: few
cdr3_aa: CASSYLGTSFQEQFF
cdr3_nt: TGTGCCAGCAGTTACCTAGGGACTAGCTTTCAGGAGCAGTTCTTC

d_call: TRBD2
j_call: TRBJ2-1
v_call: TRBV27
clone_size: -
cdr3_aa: CASRRREVSYNEQFF
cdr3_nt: TGTGCCAGCAGGAGACGGGAGGTCTCCTACAATGAGCAGTTCTTC

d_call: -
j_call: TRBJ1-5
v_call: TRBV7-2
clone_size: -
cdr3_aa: CASSTGPINSNQPQHF
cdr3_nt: TGTGCCAGCAGCACTGGACCGATTAATAGCAATCAGCCCCAGCATTTT

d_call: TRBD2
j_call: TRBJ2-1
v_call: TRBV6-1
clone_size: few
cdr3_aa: CASRFGLAGGDNEQFF
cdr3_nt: TGTGCCAGCAGATTCGGACTAGCGGGGGGGGATAATGAGCAGTTCTTC

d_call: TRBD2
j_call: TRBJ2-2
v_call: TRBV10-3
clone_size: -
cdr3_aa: CAISGLAETGELFF
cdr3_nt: TGTGCCATCTCGGGACTAGCGGAAACCGGGGAGCTGTTTTTT

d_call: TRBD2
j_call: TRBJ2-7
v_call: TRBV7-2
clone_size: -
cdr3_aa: CASSLARVAGTHEQYF
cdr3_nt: TGTGCCAGCAGCTTAGCGCGTGTAGCGGGAACCCACGAGCAGTACTTC

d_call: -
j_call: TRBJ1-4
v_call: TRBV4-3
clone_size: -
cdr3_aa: CASSQEIMGDEKLFF
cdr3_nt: TGCGCCAGCAGCCAAGAAATCATGGGGGATGAAAAACTGTTTTTT

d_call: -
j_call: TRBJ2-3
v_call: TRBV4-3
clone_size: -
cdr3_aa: CASSRATLDDTQYF
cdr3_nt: TGCGCCAGCAGCCGGGCCACCCTCGACGATACGCAGTATTTT

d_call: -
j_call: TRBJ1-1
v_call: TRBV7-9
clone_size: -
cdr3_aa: CASSLQEQNTEAFF
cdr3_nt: TGTGCCAGCAGCTTACAGGAACAGAACACTGAAGCTTTCTTT

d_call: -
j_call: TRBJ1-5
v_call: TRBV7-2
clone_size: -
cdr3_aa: CASSLAAGWGPQHF
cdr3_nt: TGTGCCAGCAGCTTAGCGGCTGGGTGGGGCCCCCAGCATTTT

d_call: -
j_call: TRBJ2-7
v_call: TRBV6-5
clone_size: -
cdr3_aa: CASSTAGTDSYEQYF
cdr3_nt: TGTGCCAGCAGTACCGCCGGGACGGATTCCTACGAGCAGTACTTC

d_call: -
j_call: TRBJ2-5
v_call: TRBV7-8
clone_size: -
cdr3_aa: CASSLATGQQYF
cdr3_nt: TGTGCCAGCAGCTTAGCAACGGGGCAGCAGTACTTC

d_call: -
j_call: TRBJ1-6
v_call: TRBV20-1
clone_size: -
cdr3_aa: CSALQERNSPLHF
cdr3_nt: TGCAGTGCTCTGCAGGAGCGAAATTCACCCCTCCACTTT

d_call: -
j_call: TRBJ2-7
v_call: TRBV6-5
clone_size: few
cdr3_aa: CASTMGRFYEQYF
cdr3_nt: TGTGCCAGCACGATGGGGCGCTTCTACGAGCAGTACTTC

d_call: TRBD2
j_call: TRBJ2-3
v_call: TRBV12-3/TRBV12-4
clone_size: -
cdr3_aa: CVSSPGTSADTQYF
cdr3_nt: TGTGTCAGCAGCCCCGGGACTAGCGCAGATACGCAGTATTTT

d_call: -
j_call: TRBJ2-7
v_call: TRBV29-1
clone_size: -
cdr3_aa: CSVAVGPREQYF
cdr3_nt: TGCAGCGTTGCTGTGGGGCCTCGGGAGCAGTACTTC

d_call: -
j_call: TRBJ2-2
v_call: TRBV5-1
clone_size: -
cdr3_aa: CASSWDANTGELFF
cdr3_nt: TGCGCCAGCAGCTGGGACGCGAACACCGGGGAGCTGTTTTTT

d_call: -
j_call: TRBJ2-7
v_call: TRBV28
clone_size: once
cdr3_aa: CAGSRARSGLSSYEQYF
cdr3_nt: TGTGCCGGCAGTAGAGCGCGTTCAGGGCTAAGCTCCTACGAGCAGTACTTC

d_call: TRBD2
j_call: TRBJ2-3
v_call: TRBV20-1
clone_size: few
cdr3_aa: CSAVTSGYTDTQYF
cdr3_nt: TGCAGTGCCGTCACTAGCGGGTACACAGATACGCAGTATTTT

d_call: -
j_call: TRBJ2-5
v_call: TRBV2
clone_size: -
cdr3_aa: CASSDPARETQYF
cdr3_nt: TGTGCCAGCAGTGACCCCGCCCGGGAGACCCAGTACTTC

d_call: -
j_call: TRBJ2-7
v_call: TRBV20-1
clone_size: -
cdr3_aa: CSAPRQPSSYEQYF
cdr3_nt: TGCAGTGCCCCTAGACAGCCTAGCTCCTACGAGCAGTACTTC

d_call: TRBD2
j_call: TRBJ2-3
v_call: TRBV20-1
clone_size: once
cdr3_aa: CSARDSLAGGTDTQYF
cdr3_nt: TGCAGTGCTAGAGATTCCCTAGCGGGGGGCACCGATACGCAGTATTTT

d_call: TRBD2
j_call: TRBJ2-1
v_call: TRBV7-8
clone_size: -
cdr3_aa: CASSPPLGLAETQFF
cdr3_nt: TGTGCCAGCAGCCCCCCCCTGGGACTAGCGGAGACCCAGTTCTTC

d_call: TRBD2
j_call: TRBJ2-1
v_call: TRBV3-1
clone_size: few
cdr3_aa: CASSQLRERVNEQFF
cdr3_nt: TGTGCCAGCAGCCAATTGCGGGAGAGGGTCAATGAGCAGTTCTTC

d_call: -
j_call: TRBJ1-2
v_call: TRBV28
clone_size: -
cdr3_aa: CASNPGGGYTF
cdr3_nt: TGTGCCAGCAATCCCGGAGGGGGCTACACCTTC

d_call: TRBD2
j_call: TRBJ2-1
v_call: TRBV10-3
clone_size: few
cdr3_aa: CAISLLAGFSYNEQFF
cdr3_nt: TGTGCCATCAGTCTCCTAGCGGGATTTTCCTACAATGAGCAGTTCTTC

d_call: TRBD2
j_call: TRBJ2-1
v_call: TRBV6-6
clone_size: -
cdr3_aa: CASKPGLASNEQFF
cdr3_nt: TGTGCCAGCAAACCGGGACTAGCATCCAATGAGCAGTTCTTC

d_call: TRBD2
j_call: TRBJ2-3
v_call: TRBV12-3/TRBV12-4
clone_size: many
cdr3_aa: CASSPLAGGGTDTQYF
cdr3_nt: TGTGCCAGCAGTCCTCTAGCGGGAGGGGGCACAGATACGCAGTATTTT

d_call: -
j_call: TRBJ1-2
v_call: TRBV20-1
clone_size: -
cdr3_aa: CSARMEGSHGYTF
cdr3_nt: TGCAGTGCTAGAATGGAGGGGAGCCATGGCTACACCTTC

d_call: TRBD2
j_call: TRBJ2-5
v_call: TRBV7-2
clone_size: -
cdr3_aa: CASSQRASGRVETQYF
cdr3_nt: TGTGCCAGCAGCCAAAGGGCTAGCGGGAGGGTAGAGACCCAGTACTTC

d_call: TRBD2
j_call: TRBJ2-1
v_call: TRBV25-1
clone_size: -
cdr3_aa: CACSEFGSLAGGLYEQFF
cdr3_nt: TGTGCCTGCAGTGAATTCGGGTCTTTAGCGGGAGGTCTGTATGAGCAGTTCTTC

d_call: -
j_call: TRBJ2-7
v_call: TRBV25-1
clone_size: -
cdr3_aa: CASIIGTRTRYEQYF
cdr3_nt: TGTGCCAGCATCATAGGGACAAGGACAAGGTACGAGCAGTACTTC

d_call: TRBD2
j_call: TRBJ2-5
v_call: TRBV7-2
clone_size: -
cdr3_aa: CASSSPPRGEQYF
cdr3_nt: TGTGCCAGCAGCTCCCCCCCACGGGGGGAGCAGTACTTC

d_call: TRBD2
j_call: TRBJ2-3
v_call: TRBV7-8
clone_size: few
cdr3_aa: CASSLWTSQDTQYF
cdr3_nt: TGTGCCAGCAGCCTCTGGACTAGCCAGGATACGCAGTATTTT

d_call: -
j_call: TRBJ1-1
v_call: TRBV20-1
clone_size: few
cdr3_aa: CSASIGRGWGTEAFF
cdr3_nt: TGCAGTGCCTCAATTGGTCGGGGGTGGGGCACTGAAGCTTTCTTT

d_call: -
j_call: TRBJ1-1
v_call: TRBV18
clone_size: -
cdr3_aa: CASSPQAKTANTEAFF
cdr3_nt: TGTGCCAGCTCACCACAGGCGAAAACCGCCAACACTGAAGCTTTCTTT

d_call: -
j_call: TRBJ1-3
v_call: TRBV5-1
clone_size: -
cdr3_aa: CASSLSPGRSGNTIYF
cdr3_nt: TGCGCCAGCAGCTTGTCCCCGGGTCGCTCTGGAAACACCATATATTTT

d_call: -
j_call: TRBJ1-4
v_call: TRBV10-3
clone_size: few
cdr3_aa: CAISEGVNNEKLFF
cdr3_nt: TGTGCCATCAGTGAAGGGGTGAATAATGAAAAACTGTTTTTT

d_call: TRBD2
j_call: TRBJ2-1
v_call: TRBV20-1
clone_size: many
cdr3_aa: CSSPGTSGSGQFF
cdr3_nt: TGCAGTTCCCCAGGGACTAGCGGGAGTGGGCAGTTCTTC

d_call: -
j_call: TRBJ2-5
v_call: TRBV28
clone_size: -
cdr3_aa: CASSAHFGETQYF
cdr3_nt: TGTGCCAGCAGTGCACATTTCGGGGAGACCCAGTACTTC

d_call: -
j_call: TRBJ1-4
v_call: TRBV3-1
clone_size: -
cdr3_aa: CASSQEGVEKLFF
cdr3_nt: TGTGCCAGCAGCCAAGAGGGAGTTGAAAAACTGTTTTTT

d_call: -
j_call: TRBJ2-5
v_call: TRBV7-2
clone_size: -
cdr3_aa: CASSLGGTLDKETQYF
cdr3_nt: TGTGCCAGCAGCTTAGGCGGGACATTAGACAAAGAGACCCAGTACTTC